These 9 T cell receptor beta chains came from one sample sequenced in a study of blood T cell repertoires in COVID-19. The protocol was immunoSEQ multiplex PCR, while the TCRdb copy is restricted to in-frame clones and leaves out a portion. The repertoire holds 80,000 to 95,000 clones, around 85% seen once, with around 13% in the top ten. The sequenced sample was peripheral blood. These receptors were obtained from a woman in her 70s with acute or convalescent COVID-19.

The V gene is TRBV5-1, the J gene TRBJ1-1; D is unresolved. The CDR3 covers 15 residues. Trimming removed 2 bases at V and 3 bases at J, with 14 bases between. The germline CDR1 and CDR2 sequences are SGHRS and YFSETQ. CDR3 loop: CASSFSLVGDTEAFF. CDR3 DNA: TGCGCCAGCAGCTTTAGCTTAGTCGGGGACACTGAAGCTTTCTTT.

The rearrangement joins TRBV12-3 or TRBV12-4 to TRBJ1-1; D is undetermined. The length of the CDR3 is 11 residues. Trimming shortened V by 7 bases and J by 1 base, and 4 bases separated the two germline ends. The CDR3: CASIKNTEAFF. In DNA form, the CDR3 reads TGTGCCAGCATAAAGAACACTGAAGCTTTCTTT.

The chain couples TRBV7-9 to TRBJ1-1; D gene unclear. Trimming took off 3 bases at V and 1 base at J, with 9 bases between the two ends. The CDR3 consists of 14 residues. Germline CDR1 and CDR2: SEHNR and FQNEAQ (reference sequence). This CDR3 reads CASSLLGGNTEAFF. In nucleotides, the CDR3 is TGTGCCAGCAGCTTGTTGGGAGGGAACACTGAAGCTTTCTTT.

The V gene is TRBV5-1, the J gene TRBJ2-5; TRBD2 matches at 8 bases. CDR1 SGHRS and CDR2 YFSETQ come from the germline V gene. CDR3 length: 15 residues. The junction had 4 bases not matched to a gene; V was cut back by 1 base and J by 2 bases. The CDR3 spells CASSLMSGGQETQYF. The CDR3 DNA reads as TGCGCCAGCAGCTTGATGAGCGGGGGTCAAGAGACCCAGTACTTC.

In this sample, this clone turned up once. V gene TRBV12-3 or TRBV12-4 combines with J gene TRBJ1-4, with 8 bases that match TRBD1. The CDR3 is 13 residues long. Trimming took 8 bases from V and 8 from J; bases not matched to a gene: 7. CDR3 residues: CASHQGASEKLFF. The CDR3 nucleotides read TGTGCCAGCCATCAGGGGGCGAGCGAAAAACTGTTTTTT.

In this sample, this clone turned up once. This sequence joins TRBV18 and TRBJ1-2, with a possible D match to TRBD1 (5 bases). The CDR3 spans 14 residues. Trimming took 3 bases from V and 1 from J, leaving 9 bases between them. CDR1 is KGHSH and CDR2 is LQKENI in the germline V gene. The CDR3 nucleotides are TGTGCCAGCTCACCTAGGGGCAGTAACTATGGCTACACCTTC. This codes for CASSPRGSNYGYTF. Combining the CDR3 with reference TRBV18 and TRBJ1-2 gives the whole variable domain NAGVMQNPRHLVRRRGQEARLRCSPMKGHSHVYWYRQLPEEGLKFMVYLQKENIIDESGMPKERFSAEFPKEGPSILRIQQVVRGDSAAYFCASSPRGSNYGYTFGSGTRLTVV.

CDR3 nucleotides: TGTGCCAGCAGCTTGAGGACAGGGGTCGCTCAGCCCCAGCATTTT. This sequence encodes CASSLRTGVAQPQHF. This chain joins TRBV5-6 and TRBJ1-5, with 9 bases identical to TRBD1. The junction had 5 bases not matched to a gene; V was cut back by 1 base and J by 6 bases. Germline values: CDR1 SGHDT, CDR2 YYEEEE. The length of the CDR3 is 15 residues.

V gene TRBV5-4 combines with J gene TRBJ2-7; the D is unclear. V lost 3 bases, J lost 2 bases, and 9 bases lay in between. CDR3 length equals 13 residues. Germline V gene sequence: CDR1 SGHNT, CDR2 YYREEE (reference sequence). DNA of the CDR3: TGTGCCAGCAGCTCCGACACGACCTACGAGCAGTACGTC. Protein: CASSSDTTYEQYV.

V gene TRBV5-1 combines with J gene TRBJ2-1; 7 bases agree with TRBD1. There are 15 residues in the CDR3. The germline V gene has CDR1 SGHRS and CDR2 YFSETQ. J lost 4 bases, V lost 4 bases, and 8 bases had no gene match. The CDR3 DNA reads as TGCGCCAGCAGCGTCGGACCGGGACAGTACAATGAGCAGTTCTTC. This gives the protein CASSVGPGQYNEQFF.